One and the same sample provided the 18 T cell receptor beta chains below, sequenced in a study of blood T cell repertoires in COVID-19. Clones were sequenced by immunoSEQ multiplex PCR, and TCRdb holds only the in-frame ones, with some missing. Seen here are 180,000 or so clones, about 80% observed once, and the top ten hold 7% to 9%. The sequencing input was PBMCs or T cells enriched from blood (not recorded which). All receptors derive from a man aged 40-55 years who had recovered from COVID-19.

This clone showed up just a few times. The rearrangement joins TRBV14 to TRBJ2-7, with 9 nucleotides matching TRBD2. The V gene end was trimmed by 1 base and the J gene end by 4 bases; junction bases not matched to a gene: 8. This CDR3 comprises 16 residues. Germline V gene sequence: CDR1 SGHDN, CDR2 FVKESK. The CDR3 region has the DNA TGTGCCAGCAGCCAAGGAGGGCTAGCGGGGAGGTACGAGCAGTACTTC. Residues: CASSQGGLAGRYEQYF.

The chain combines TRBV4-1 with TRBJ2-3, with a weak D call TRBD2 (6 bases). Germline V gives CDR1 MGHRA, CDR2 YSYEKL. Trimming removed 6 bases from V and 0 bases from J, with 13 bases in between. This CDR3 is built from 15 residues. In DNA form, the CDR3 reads TGCGCCAGCAGTCGCGTAGCGGTTAGCACAGATACGCAGTATTTT. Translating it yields CASSRVAVSTDTQYF.

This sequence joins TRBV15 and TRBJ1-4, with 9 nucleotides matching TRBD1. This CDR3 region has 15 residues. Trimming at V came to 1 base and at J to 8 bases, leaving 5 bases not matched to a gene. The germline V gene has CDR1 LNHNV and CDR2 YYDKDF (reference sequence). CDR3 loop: CATSRGLTGGEKLFF. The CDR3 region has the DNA TGTGCCACCAGCAGAGGCCTTACAGGGGGCGAAAAACTGTTTTTT.

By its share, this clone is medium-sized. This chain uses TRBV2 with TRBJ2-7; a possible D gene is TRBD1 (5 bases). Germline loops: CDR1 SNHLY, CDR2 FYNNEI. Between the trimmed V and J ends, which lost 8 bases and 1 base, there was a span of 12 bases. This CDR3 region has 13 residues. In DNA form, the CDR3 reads TGTGCCAGCTTGAAGACAGAATCCTACGAGCAGTACTTC. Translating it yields CASLKTESYEQYF.

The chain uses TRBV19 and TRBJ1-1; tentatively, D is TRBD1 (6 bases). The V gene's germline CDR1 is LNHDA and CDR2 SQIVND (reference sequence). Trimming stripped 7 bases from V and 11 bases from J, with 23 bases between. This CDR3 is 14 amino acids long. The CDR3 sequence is CASTDRGGIYAAFF. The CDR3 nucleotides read TGTGCCAGTACCGATAGGGGGGGAATTTATGCGGCTTTCTTT.

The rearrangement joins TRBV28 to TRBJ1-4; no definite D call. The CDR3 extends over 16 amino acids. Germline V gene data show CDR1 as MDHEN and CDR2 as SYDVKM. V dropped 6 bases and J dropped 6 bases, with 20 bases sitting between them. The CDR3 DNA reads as TGTGCCAGCAGGTCCACCCGCAAGTGGCTTGATGAAAAACTGTTTTTT. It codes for CASRSTRKWLDEKLFF. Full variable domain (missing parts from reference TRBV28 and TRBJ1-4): DVKVTQSSRYLVKRTGEKVFLECVQDMDHENMFWYRQDPGLGLRLIYFSYDVKMKEKGDIPEGYSVSREKKERFSLILESASTNQTSMYLCASRSTRKWLDEKLFFGSGTQLSVL.

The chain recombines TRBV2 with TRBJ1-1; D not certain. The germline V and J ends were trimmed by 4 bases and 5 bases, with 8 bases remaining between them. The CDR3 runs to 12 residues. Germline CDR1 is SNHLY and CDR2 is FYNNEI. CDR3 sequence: CASSGGSTEAFF. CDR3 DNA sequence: TGTGCCAGCAGTGGCGGGAGTACTGAAGCTTTCTTT. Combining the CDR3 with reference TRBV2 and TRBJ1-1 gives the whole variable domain EPEVTQTPSHQVTQMGQEVILRCVPISNHLYFYWYRQILGQKVEFLVSFYNNEISEKSEIFDDQFSVERPDGSNFTLKIRSTKLEDSAMYFCASSGGSTEAFFGQGTRLTVV.

The CDR3 region has the DNA TGTGCCAGCAGCCAGACAGGGGAAGGCGGCTACACCTTC. As protein: CASSQTGEGGYTF. This sequence joins TRBV3-1 (or the pseudogene TRBV3-2) and TRBJ1-2; 8 bases match TRBD1. The J segment lost 8 bases and the V segment lost 3 bases, leaving 5 bases of the junction unmatched. Germline V lookup: CDR1 LGHDT, CDR2 YNNKEL (reference sequence). The CDR3 spans 13 residues.

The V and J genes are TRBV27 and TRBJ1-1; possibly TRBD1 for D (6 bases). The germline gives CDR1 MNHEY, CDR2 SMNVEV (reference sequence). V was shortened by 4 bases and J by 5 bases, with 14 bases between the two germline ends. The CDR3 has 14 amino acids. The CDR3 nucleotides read TGTGCCAGCAGTTGGGGAGGGGGGAGGACTGAAGCTTTCTTT. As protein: CASSWGGGRTEAFF.

The CDR3 here is CASRLGTARGEQYF. The CDR3, as DNA: TGCGCCAGTCGTCTGGGGACAGCCCGGGGGGAGCAGTACTTC. V gene TRBV10-2 combines with J gene TRBJ2-7; maybe TRBD1 (7 bases). Germline values: CDR1 WSHSY, CDR2 SAAADI. The CDR3 length is 14 residues. The V end lost 9 bases, the J end lost 7 bases, and 22 bases lay between the germline ends.

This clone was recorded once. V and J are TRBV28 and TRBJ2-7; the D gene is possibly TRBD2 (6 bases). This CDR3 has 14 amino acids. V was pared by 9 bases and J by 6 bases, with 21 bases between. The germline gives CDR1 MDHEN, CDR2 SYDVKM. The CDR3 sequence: CASRTAGRRFEQYF. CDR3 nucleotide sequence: TGTGCCAGTAGAACCGCGGGGCGCCGGTTCGAGCAGTACTTC.

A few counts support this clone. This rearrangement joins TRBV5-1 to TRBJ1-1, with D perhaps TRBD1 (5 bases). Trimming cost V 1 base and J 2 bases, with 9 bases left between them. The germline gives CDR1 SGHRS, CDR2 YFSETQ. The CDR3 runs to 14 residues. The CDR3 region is CASSLRGGNTEAFF. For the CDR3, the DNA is TGCGCCAGCAGCTTGCGGGGGGGAAACACTGAAGCTTTCTTT.

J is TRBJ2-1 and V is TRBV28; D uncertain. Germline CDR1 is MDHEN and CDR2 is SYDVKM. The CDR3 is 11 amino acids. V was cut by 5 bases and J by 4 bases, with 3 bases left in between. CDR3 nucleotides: TGTGCCAGCAGTCCTTACAATGAGCAGTTCTTC. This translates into CASSPYNEQFF.

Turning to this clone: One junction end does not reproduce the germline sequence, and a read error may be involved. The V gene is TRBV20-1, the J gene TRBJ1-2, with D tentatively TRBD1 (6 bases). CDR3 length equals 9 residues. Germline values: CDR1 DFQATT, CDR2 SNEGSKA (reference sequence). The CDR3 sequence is CSAEGQRYF. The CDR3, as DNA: TGCAGTGCCGAAGGACAGAGATACTTC.

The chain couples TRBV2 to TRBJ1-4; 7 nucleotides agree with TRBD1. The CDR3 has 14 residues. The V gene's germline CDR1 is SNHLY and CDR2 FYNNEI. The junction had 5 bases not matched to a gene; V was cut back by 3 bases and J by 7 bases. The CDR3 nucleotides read TGTGCCAGCAGTGATGTAGGGGGCGGTGAAAAACTGTTTTTT. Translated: CASSDVGGGEKLFF.

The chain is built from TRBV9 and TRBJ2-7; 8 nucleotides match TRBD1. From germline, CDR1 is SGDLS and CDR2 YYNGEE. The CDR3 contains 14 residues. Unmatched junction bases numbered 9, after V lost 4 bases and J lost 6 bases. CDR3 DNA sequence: TGTGCCAGCAGCCCTGTGGGACAGGCTGGCGAGCAGTACTTC. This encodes CASSPVGQAGEQYF.

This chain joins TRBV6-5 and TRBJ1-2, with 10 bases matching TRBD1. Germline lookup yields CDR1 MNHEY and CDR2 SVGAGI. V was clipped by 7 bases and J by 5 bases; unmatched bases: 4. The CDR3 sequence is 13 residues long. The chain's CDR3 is CASITDRGYGYTF. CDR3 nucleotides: TGTGCCAGCATTACGGACAGGGGGTATGGCTACACCTTC.

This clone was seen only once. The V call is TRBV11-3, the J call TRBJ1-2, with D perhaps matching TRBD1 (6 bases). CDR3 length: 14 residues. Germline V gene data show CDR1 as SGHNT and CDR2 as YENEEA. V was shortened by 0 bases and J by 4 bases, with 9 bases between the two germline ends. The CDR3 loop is CASSLEGQTYGYTF. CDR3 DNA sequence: TGTGCCAGCAGCTTAGAAGGACAGACCTATGGCTACACCTTC.